The 27 T cell receptor beta chains below were found in one sample sequenced in a study of blood T cell repertoires in COVID-19. Some clones are missing from TCRdb's copy, which holds only in-frame ones; the method was immunoSEQ multiplex PCR. The table has approximately 110,000 clones, approximately 86% seen once. Specimen: peripheral blood. The source of these receptors is a woman in her fifties or sixties with active or convalescent COVID-19.

The chain carries TRBV11-2 and TRBJ1-2, with 9 bases that match TRBD1. CDR3 length: 14 amino acids. V was clipped by 6 bases and J by 7 bases; unmatched bases: 9. CDR1 and CDR2 (germline): SGHAT, FQNNGV. CDR3 in DNA: TGTGCCAGCAGTCCATCGACAGGGGGTTTTGGCTACACCTTC. Encoded protein: CASSPSTGGFGYTF.

This clone was picked up one time. This sequence joins TRBV10-2 and TRBJ2-3; no firm D call. CDR1 is WSHSY and CDR2 is SAAADI in the germline V gene. There are 13 residues in the CDR3. The V end lost 7 bases, the J end lost 1 base, and 9 bases lay between the germline ends. CDR3 amino acids: CASTEYGTDTQYF. CDR3 DNA sequence: TGCGCCAGCACCGAGTACGGCACAGATACGCAGTATTTT.

The chain links TRBV2 to TRBJ2-4; 9 bases agree with TRBD2. V gave up 7 bases and J gave up 4 bases; unmatched junction bases: 2. This CDR3 is 13 amino acids long. The V gene's germline CDR1 is SNHLY and CDR2 FYNNEI. CDR3 residues: CASTTSGKNIQYF. The CDR3 nucleotides are TGTGCCAGCACGACTAGCGGTAAAAACATTCAGTACTTC. Based on the CDR3 plus reference TRBV2 and TRBJ2-4, the full variable domain is EPEVTQTPSHQVTQMGQEVILRCVPISNHLYFYWYRQILGQKVEFLVSFYNNEISEKSEIFDDQFSVERPDGSNFTLKIRSTKLEDSAMYFCASTTSGKNIQYFGAGTRLSVL.

J is TRBJ2-1 and V is TRBV2; TRBD1 matches 8 bases. This CDR3 has 15 amino acids. Per the germline V gene, CDR1 is SNHLY and CDR2 is FYNNEI. J lost 2 bases, V lost 5 bases, and 5 bases had no gene match. CDR3 DNA: TGTGCCAGCAGTTTCGACAGGGGTACCTACAATGAGCAGTTCTTC. Residues: CASSFDRGTYNEQFF. Filled out from reference TRBV2 and TRBJ2-1, the complete variable domain reads EPEVTQTPSHQVTQMGQEVILRCVPISNHLYFYWYRQILGQKVEFLVSFYNNEISEKSEIFDDQFSVERPDGSNFTLKIRSTKLEDSAMYFCASSFDRGTYNEQFFGPGTRLTVL.

This chain uses TRBV15 with TRBJ1-4, with no clear D. The CDR3 runs to 16 residues. CDR1 is LNHNV and CDR2 is YYDKDF in the germline V gene (reference sequence). V lost 0 bases, J lost 4 bases, and 12 bases lay in between. The CDR3 DNA follows: TGTGCCACCAGCAGAGATCTGCGCCCGATTAATGAAAAACTGTTTTTT. As protein: CATSRDLRPINEKLFF.

This clone was detected once. This chain connects TRBV11-3 to TRBJ2-1, with D perhaps matching TRBD1 (5 bases). V was cut by 3 bases and J by 10 bases, with 13 bases left in between. The CDR3 spans 13 residues. Germline CDR1 reads SGHNT; CDR2 reads YENEEA. The CDR3 here is CASSLGLVGEQFF. CDR3 in DNA: TGTGCCAGCAGCTTGGGGCTAGTTGGCGAGCAGTTCTTC.

This clone showed up just once. The chain's CDR3 is CASSPFEAFF. The CDR3 bases are TGTGCCAGCAGCCCATTTGAAGCTTTCTTT. This chain joins TRBV2 and TRBJ1-1, with D unresolved. The CDR3 has 10 residues. Germline assignment: CDR1 SNHLY and CDR2 FYNNEI. With 6 bases removed from V and 7 bases from J, the gap between germline ends came to 6 bases.

The chain has TRBV10-3 and TRBJ2-7; 7 nucleotides match TRBD2. The germline gives CDR1 ENHRY, CDR2 SYGVKD. V was pared by 3 bases and J by 3 bases, with 5 bases of the junction left unmatched. The CDR3 loop spans 14 amino acids. The CDR3 sequence is CAISDGGSLYEQYF. The CDR3 region has the DNA TGTGCCATCAGTGACGGCGGGAGCCTCTACGAGCAGTACTTC.

The chain carries TRBV7-8 and TRBJ1-1; D perhaps matches TRBD1 (5 bases). The germline CDR1 and CDR2 sequences are SGHVS and FQNEAQ. The CDR3 runs to 15 residues. Trimming pared 5 bases from V and 1 base from J, leaving 14 bases between. The chain's CDR3 is CASSPHVGQNTEAFF. DNA for the CDR3: TGTGCCAGCAGCCCCCATGTGGGGCAGAACACTGAAGCTTTCTTT.

The gene calls are TRBV19 and TRBJ2-5, with D perhaps matching TRBD1 (6 bases). Germline values: CDR1 LNHDA, CDR2 SQIVND (reference sequence). The CDR3 is 14 residues long. Trimming cost V 2 bases and J 1 base, with 8 bases left between them. The CDR3 spells CASSIQGGQETQYF. CDR3 nucleotides: TGTGCCAGTAGTATACAAGGGGGCCAAGAGACCCAGTACTTC.

The V gene is TRBV7-2, the J gene TRBJ1-2; D remains ambiguous. V was shortened by 1 base and J by 7 bases, with 10 bases between the two germline ends. The CDR3 contains 13 residues. Germline CDR1 is SGHTA and CDR2 is FQGNSA. CDR3 region: CASSLGGSPGYTF. The CDR3 DNA follows: TGTGCCAGCAGCTTAGGAGGTTCTCCTGGCTACACCTTC.

The CDR3 spells CAWSGDTAYEQYF. CDR3 nucleotide sequence: TGTGCCTGGAGCGGGGACACGGCCTACGAGCAGTACTTC. The rearrangement joins TRBV30 to TRBJ2-7; TRBD1 is a possible D gene (6 bases). V was shortened by 3 bases and J by 2 bases, with 11 bases between the two germline ends. Germline loops: CDR1 GTSNPN, CDR2 SVGIG (reference sequence). The CDR3 totals 13 residues.

The V and J genes are TRBV21-1 and TRBJ2-5; the table names TRBD2, a call not compared with the DNA. TRBV21-1 is designated a pseudogene. The CDR3 runs to 12 residues. CDR3 nucleotides: TGTGCCAGCAGCCTCCCGCAAGAGACCCAGTACTTC. It encodes CASSLPQETQYF.

The rearrangement uses TRBV5-1 and TRBJ2-7, with 9 bases matching TRBD1. This CDR3 comprises 14 residues. V gave up 4 bases and J gave up 4 bases; unmatched junction bases: 6. Germline-derived CDR1 and CDR2 are SGHRS and YFSETQ. DNA of the CDR3: TGCGCCAGCAGCCCGGGACAGGGCAAATACGAGCAGTACTTC. Translated: CASSPGQGKYEQYF.

This clone was recorded a few times. This sequence joins TRBV10-3 and TRBJ2-2; the D is unclear. V was pared by 7 bases and J by 1 base, with 7 bases between. There are 13 residues in the CDR3. The germline CDR1 and CDR2 sequences are ENHRY and SYGVKD. CDR3 DNA: TGTGCCATCAAAGGCGGGAACACCGGGGAGCTGTTTTTT. Protein sequence: CAIKGGNTGELFF.

In this sample, this clone turned up once. The V gene is TRBV19, the J gene TRBJ2-1; D is possibly TRBD1 (5 bases). CDR1 is LNHDA and CDR2 is SQIVND in the germline V gene (reference sequence). This CDR3 spans 14 amino acids. The germline V and J ends were trimmed by 3 bases and 3 bases, with 9 bases remaining between them. Here the CDR3 DNA reads TGTGCCAGTAGTATCCCGGACATCTACAATGAGCAGTTCTTC. It encodes CASSIPDIYNEQFF.

This chain connects TRBV9 to TRBJ2-5; TRBD2 agrees at 8 bases. CDR3 length: 17 amino acids. Germline trimming cut 0 bases from V and 5 bases from J; bases unmatched to any gene: 12. Per germline, CDR1 SGDLS and CDR2 YYNGEE. CDR3: CASSVVDGRAGRETQYF. The DNA for the CDR3 is TGTGCCAGCAGCGTAGTTGACGGGAGGGCCGGAAGGGAGACCCAGTACTTC.

In its sample, this clone was seen once. The gene calls are TRBV7-9 and TRBJ1-1, with D unresolved. The CDR3 runs to 12 residues. CDR1 is SEHNR, CDR2 FQNEAQ, per germline (reference sequence). V lost 7 bases to trimming and J lost 4 bases, with 10 bases between them. Here the CDR3 DNA reads TGTGCCAGCACCCCAAGGAGCACTGAAGCTTTCTTT. Amino acids: CASTPRSTEAFF.

The chain joins TRBV9 to TRBJ2-2, with TRBD1 matching over 8 bases. CDR3 length: 17 residues. Trimming took 4 bases from V and 5 from J; bases not matched to a gene: 13. Germline V gives CDR1 SGDLS, CDR2 YYNGEE. CDR3 amino acids: CASSPRGGTGSTGELFF. In DNA, the CDR3 is TGTGCCAGCAGCCCCAGAGGAGGGACAGGATCTACCGGGGAGCTGTTTTTT.

In its sample, this clone was seen a few times. CDR3 DNA sequence: TGTGCCAGCAGCTCCTGGACTAGCGGGAAATACAATGAGCAGTTCTTC. Encoded protein: CASSSWTSGKYNEQFF. This rearrangement joins TRBV13 to TRBJ2-1, with 12 bases that match TRBD2. This CDR3 region has 16 residues. Trimming at V came to 4 bases and at J to 4 bases, leaving 5 bases not matched to a gene. Germline V gives CDR1 PRHDT, CDR2 FYEKMQ (reference sequence).

The chain joins TRBV20-1 to TRBJ1-3; D is undetermined. The CDR3 contains 14 residues. Germline lookup yields CDR1 DFQATT and CDR2 SNEGSKA (reference sequence). The V gene lost 3 bases and the J gene lost 2 bases, with 11 bases spanning the gap. CDR3 amino acids: CSASSGRPGNTIYF. The CDR3 coding sequence is TGCAGTGCTAGTTCCGGGAGACCTGGAAACACCATATATTTT.

J is TRBJ1-4 and V is TRBV28; TRBD1 matches at 7 bases. Germline V gene data show CDR1 as MDHEN and CDR2 as SYDVKM. The J segment lost 5 bases and the V segment lost 8 bases, leaving 14 bases of the junction unmatched. This CDR3 contains 16 residues. The CDR3 loop is CASGSGGLRKNEKLFF. The CDR3 nucleotides are TGTGCCAGCGGCTCAGGGGGTTTAAGAAAGAATGAAAAACTGTTTTTT. Drawing the rest from reference TRBV28 and TRBJ1-4, the complete variable domain is DVKVTQSSRYLVKRTGEKVFLECVQDMDHENMFWYRQDPGLGLRLIYFSYDVKMKEKGDIPEGYSVSREKKERFSLILESASTNQTSMYLCASGSGGLRKNEKLFFGSGTQLSVL.

The chain has TRBV24-1 and TRBJ1-1; a possible D gene is TRBD1 (6 bases). Trimming took 4 bases from V and 6 from J, leaving 8 bases between them. The CDR3 consists of 12 residues. Per germline, CDR1 KGHDR and CDR2 SFDVKD. The CDR3 region is CATSDTGPEAFF. The CDR3 DNA follows: TGTGCCACCAGTGACACAGGGCCTGAAGCTTTCTTT.

The V call is TRBV19, the J call TRBJ2-7, with 9 positions matching TRBD1. This CDR3 is built from 15 residues. The V gene's germline CDR1 is LNHDA and CDR2 SQIVND (reference sequence). Trimming took 6 bases from V and 5 from J; bases not matched to a gene: 11. CDR3 sequence (DNA): TGTGCCAGTAGCCCGGGACAGGGATCAAGCGACGAGCAGTACTTC. Its translation: CASSPGQGSSDEQYF. Using reference TRBV19 and TRBJ2-7 for the parts outside the CDR3, the full variable domain is DGGITQSPKYLFRKEGQNVTLSCEQNLNHDAMYWYRQDPGQGLRLIYYSQIVNDFQKGDIAEGYSVSREKKESFPLTVTSAQKNPTAFYLCASSPGQGSSDEQYFGPGTRLTVT.

The chain joins TRBV12-5 to TRBJ1-2; D gene unclear. The CDR3 extends over 13 amino acids. Per germline, CDR1 LGHNT and CDR2 FRNRAP. The ends were cut back, 3 bases at V and 5 bases at J, with 10 bases in the middle. The CDR3 sequence is CASGFHSGYGYTF. The CDR3 DNA reads TGTGCTAGTGGTTTCCATAGCGGATATGGCTACACCTTC.

The CDR3 region is CASASGSSTDTQYF. CDR3 nucleotides: TGTGCCAGCGCGAGCGGATCTAGCACAGATACGCAGTATTTT. The V call is TRBV19, the J call TRBJ2-3, with D possibly matching TRBD2 (5 bases). V was clipped by 9 bases and J by 0 bases, with 13 bases between them. CDR1 LNHDA and CDR2 SQIVND come from the germline V gene (reference sequence). The CDR3 is 14 amino acids.

The rearrangement joins TRBV2 to TRBJ1-1, with 8 bases fitting TRBD1. The CDR3 length is 14 residues. Germline V gene data show CDR1 as SNHLY and CDR2 as FYNNEI. J gave up 4 bases and V 5 bases, and 6 bases lay outside the gene matches. CDR3 amino acids: CASSTTGGLTEAFF. Written as DNA, the CDR3 is TGTGCCAGCAGTACCACAGGGGGTCTCACTGAAGCTTTCTTT.